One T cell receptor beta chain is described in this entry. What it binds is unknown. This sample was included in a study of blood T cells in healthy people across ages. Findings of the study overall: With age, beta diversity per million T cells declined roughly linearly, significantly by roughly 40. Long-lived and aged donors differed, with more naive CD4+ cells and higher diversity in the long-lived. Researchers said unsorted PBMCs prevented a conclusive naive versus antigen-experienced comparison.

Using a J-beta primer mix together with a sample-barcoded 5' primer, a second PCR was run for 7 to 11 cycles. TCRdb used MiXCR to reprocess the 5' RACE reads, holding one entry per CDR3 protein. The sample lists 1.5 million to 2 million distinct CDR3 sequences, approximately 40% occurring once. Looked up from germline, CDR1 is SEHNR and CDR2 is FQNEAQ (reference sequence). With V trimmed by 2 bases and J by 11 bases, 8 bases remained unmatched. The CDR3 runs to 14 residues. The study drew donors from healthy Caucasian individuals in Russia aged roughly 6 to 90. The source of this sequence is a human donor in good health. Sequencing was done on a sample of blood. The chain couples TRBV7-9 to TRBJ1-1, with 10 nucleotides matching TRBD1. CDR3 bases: TGTGCCAGCAGCTTAATTGAGGGGACAGGGGAGGCTTTCTTT. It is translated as CASSLIEGTGEAFF. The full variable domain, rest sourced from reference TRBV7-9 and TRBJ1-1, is DTGVSQNPRHKITKRGQNVTFRCDPISEHNRLYWYRQTLGQGPEFLTYFQNEAQLEKSRLLSDRFSAERPKGSFSTLEIQRTEQGDSAMYLCASSLIEGTGEAFFGQGTRLTVV.